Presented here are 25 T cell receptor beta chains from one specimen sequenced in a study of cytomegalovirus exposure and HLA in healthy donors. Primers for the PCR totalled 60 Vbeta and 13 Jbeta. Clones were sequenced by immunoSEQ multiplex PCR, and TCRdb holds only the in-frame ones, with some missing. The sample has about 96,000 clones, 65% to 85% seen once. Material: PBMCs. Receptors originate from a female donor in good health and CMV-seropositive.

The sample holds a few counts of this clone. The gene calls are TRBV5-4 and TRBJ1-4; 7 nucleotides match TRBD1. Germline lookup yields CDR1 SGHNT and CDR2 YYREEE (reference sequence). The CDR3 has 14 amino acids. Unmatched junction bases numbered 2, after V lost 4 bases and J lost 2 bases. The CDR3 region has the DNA TGTGCCAGCAGCGAGGGGGCGACTAATGAAAAACTGTTTTTT. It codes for CASSEGATNEKLFF.

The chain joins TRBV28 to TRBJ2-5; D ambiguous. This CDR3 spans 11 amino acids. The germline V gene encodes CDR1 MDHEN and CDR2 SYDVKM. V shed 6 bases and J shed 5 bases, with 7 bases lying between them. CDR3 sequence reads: CASSLRETQYF. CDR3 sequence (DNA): TGTGCCAGCAGCTTGAGGGAGACCCAGTACTTC.

The DNA of the CDR3 is TGTGCCAGCAGTTTGAGGGGACAGGGGGACGAGACCCAGTACTTC. Protein: CASSLRGQGDETQYF. V is TRBV28 and J is TRBJ2-5; 11 bases are a match to TRBD1. The CDR3 length is 15 residues. The germline V gene encodes CDR1 MDHEN and CDR2 SYDVKM. V lost 3 bases, J lost 5 bases, and 5 bases stayed unmatched.

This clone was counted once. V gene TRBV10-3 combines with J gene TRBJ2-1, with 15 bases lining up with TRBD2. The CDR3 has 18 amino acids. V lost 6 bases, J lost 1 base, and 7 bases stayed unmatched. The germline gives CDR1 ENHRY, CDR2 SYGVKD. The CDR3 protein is CAISEPGLAGGSYNEQFF. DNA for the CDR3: TGTGCCATCAGCGAACCGGGACTAGCGGGAGGTTCCTACAATGAGCAGTTCTTC.

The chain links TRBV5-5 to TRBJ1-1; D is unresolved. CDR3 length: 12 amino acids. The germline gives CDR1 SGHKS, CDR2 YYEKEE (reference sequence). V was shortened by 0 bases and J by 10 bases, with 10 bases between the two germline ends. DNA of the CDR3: TGTGCCAGCAGCTTGGAAGCCCCGAGAGCTTTCTTT. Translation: CASSLEAPRAFF.

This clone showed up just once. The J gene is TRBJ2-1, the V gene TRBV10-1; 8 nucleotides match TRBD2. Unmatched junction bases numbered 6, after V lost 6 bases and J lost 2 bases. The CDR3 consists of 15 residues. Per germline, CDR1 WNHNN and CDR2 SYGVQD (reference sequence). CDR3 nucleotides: TGCGCCAGCAGCCCCACGGGACTAGCCTACAATGAGCAGTTCTTC. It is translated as CASSPTGLAYNEQFF.

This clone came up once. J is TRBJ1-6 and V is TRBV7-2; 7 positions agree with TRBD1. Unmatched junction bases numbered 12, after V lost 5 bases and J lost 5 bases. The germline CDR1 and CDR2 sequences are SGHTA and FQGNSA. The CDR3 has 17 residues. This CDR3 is CASSARRGGTDNSPLHF. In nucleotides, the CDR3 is TGTGCCAGCAGCGCCCGGAGGGGTGGGACAGATAATTCACCCCTCCACTTT.

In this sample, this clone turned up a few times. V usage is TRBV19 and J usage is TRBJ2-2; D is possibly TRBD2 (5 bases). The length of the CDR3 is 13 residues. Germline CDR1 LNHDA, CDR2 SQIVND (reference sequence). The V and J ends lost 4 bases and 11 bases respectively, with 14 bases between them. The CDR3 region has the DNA TGTGCCAGTAGTAGCGGGCCTGAGGGAGAGCTGTTTTTT. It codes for CASSSGPEGELFF.

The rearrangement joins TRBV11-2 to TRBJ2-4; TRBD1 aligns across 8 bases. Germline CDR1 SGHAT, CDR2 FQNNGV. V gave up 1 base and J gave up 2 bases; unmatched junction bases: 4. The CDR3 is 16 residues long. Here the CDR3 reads CASSLGTGLPKNIQYF. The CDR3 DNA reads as TGTGCCAGCAGCTTAGGGACAGGGTTACCCAAAAACATTCAGTACTTC.

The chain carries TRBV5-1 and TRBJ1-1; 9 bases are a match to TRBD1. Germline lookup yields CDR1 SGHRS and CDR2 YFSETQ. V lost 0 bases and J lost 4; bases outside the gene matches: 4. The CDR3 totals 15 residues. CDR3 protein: CASSLGGTGSTEAFF. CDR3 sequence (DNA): TGCGCCAGCAGCTTGGGAGGGACAGGGTCCACTGAAGCTTTCTTT.

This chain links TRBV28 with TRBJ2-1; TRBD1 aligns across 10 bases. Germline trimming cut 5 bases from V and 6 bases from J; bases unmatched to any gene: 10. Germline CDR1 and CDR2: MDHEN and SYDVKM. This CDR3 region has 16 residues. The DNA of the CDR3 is TGTGCCAGCAGTCCACCCCGACAGGGGGCTGGCAATGAGCAGTTCTTC. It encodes CASSPPRQGAGNEQFF. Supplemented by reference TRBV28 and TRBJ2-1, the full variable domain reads DVKVTQSSRYLVKRTGEKVFLECVQDMDHENMFWYRQDPGLGLRLIYFSYDVKMKEKGDIPEGYSVSREKKERFSLILESASTNQTSMYLCASSPPRQGAGNEQFFGPGTRLTVL.

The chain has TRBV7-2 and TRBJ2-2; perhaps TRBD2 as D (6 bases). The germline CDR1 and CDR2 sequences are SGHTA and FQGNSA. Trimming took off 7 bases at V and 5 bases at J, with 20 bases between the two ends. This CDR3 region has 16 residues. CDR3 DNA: TGTGCCAGCAAGGCCTTCGGGGGAGAGAGGACCGGGGAGCTGTTTTTT. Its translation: CASKAFGGERTGELFF.

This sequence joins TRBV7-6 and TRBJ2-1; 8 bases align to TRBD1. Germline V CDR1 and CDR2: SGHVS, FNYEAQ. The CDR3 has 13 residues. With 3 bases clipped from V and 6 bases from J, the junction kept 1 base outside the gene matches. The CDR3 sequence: CASSLDRVNEQFF. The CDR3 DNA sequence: TGTGCCAGCAGCTTGGACAGGGTCAATGAGCAGTTCTTC.

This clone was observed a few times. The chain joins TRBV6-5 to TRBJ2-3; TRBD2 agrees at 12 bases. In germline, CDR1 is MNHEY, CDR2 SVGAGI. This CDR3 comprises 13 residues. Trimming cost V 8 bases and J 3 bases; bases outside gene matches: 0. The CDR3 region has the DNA TGTGCCAGCGGACTAGCGGGGACAGATACGCAGTATTTT. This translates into CASGLAGTDTQYF.

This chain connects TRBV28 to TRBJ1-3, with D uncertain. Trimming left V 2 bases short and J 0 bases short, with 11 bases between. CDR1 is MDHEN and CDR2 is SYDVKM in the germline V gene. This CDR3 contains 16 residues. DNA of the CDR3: TGTGCCAGCAGTTTACCCGGCAGGATCTCTGGAAACACCATATATTTT. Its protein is CASSLPGRISGNTIYF.

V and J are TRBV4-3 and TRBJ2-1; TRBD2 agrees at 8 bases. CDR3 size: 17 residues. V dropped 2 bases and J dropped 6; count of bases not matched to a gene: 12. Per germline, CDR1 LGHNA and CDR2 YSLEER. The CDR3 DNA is TGCGCCAGCAGCCAAACCCTGGGGGGCAGCGGGGGCAATGAGCAGTTCTTC. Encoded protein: CASSQTLGGSGGNEQFF.

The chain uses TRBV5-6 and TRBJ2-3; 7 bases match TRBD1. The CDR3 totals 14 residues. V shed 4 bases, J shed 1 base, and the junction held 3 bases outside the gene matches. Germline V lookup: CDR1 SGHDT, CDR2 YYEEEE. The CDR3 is CASSADRGTDTQYF. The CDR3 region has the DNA TGTGCCAGCAGCGCCGACAGGGGCACAGATACGCAGTATTTT.

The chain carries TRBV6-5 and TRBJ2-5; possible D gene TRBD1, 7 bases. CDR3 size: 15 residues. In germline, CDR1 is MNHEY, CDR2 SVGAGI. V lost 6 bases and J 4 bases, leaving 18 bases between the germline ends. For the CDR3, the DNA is TGTGCCAGCAGCCGCGGGATCAGGGGGGCAGAGACCCAGTACTTC. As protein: CASSRGIRGAETQYF.

The CDR3 loop is CASSVASWGPSYEQYF. The CDR3 DNA sequence: TGTGCCAGCAGCGTAGCTTCGTGGGGGCCCTCCTACGAGCAGTACTTC. The rearrangement joins TRBV9 to TRBJ2-7; maybe TRBD1 (6 bases). The CDR3 length is 16 residues. The V gene's germline CDR1 is SGDLS and CDR2 YYNGEE. Trimming shortened V by 0 bases and J by 0 bases, and 13 bases separated the two germline ends.

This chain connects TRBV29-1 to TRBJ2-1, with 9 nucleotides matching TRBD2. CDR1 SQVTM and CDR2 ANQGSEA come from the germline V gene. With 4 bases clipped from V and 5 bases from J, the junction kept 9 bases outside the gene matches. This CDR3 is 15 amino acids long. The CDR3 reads CSVVPAGGRHNEQFF. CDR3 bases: TGCAGCGTTGTACCCGCGGGAGGGCGCCACAATGAGCAGTTCTTC.

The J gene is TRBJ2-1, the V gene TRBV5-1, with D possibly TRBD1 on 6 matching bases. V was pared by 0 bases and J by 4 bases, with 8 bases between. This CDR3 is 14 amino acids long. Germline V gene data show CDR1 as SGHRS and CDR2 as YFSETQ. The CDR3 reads CASSLGQEYNEQFF. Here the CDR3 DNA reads TGCGCCAGCAGCTTGGGACAGGAATACAATGAGCAGTTCTTC.

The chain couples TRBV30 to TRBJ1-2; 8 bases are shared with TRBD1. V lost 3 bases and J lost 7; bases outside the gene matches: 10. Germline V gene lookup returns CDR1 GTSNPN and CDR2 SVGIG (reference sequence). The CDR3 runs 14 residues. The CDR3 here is CAWRQGARNGGYTF. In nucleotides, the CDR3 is TGTGCCTGGAGGCAGGGGGCGCGTAACGGTGGCTACACCTTC.

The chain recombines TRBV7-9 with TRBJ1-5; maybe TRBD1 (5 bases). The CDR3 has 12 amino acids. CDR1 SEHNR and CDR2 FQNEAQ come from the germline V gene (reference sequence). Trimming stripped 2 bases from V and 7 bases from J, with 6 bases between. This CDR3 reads CASSLRGQPQHF. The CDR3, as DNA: TGTGCCAGCAGCTTAAGGGGACAGCCCCAGCATTTT.

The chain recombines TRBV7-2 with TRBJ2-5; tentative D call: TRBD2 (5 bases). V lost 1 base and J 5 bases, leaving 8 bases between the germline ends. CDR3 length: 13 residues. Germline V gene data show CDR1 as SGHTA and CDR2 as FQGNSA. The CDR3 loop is CASSLGTGETQYF. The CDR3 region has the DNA TGTGCCAGCAGCTTAGGAACGGGGGAGACCCAGTACTTC.

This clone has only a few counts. The CDR3: CASSQGRGSGNTIYF. The CDR3 DNA reads as TGTGCCAGCAGCCAGGGGCGAGGGTCCGGAAACACCATATATTTT. V usage is TRBV6-1 and J usage is TRBJ1-3, with D possibly matching TRBD1 (6 bases). Germline V gene lookup returns CDR1 MNHNS and CDR2 SASEGT. V lost 6 bases to trimming and J lost 4 bases, with 16 bases between them. The CDR3 is made up of 15 amino acids.